The present T cell receptor beta chain was sequenced within a study of response to subunit inactivated influenza vaccine. With regard to this clonotype: Its antigen is unidentified.

The V and J ends lost 1 base and 7 bases respectively, with 7 bases between them. The CDR3 has 12 amino acids. The germline V gene encodes CDR1 SGHTA and CDR2 FQGNSA. TCRdb re-derived calls from the RT-PCR reads in MiXCR, one entry per CDR3 protein. Of around 490,000 distinct CDR3 sequences listed, approximately 7.6% are singletons. Study results and caveats: T cells newly recruited by each seasonal influenza vaccination are few, the authors suggested.

The TCR sequence derives from a man between 50 and 75 years old who received an inactivated influenza vaccine. The gene calls are TRBV7-2 and TRBJ1-2; D unclear. The sequences come from PBMCs from blood, collected roughly 24 months after vaccination. CDR3 bases: TGTGCCAGCAGCTTAGATCGAGTTGGCTACACCTTC. Translating gives CASSLDRVGYTF.